Below, 3 T cell receptor beta chains from the same sample are listed, as sequenced in a study of blood T cells in healthy people across ages. With a J-beta primer mix and a sample-barcoded 5' primer, a second PCR ran about 6 to 11 cycles. TCRdb recomputed calls from the 5' RACE reads with MiXCR, one row per CDR3 protein. The data show about 640,000 distinct CDR3 sequences, around 54% seen once. Sequencing was performed on blood. These receptors were collected from a man between 60 and 75 years old in good health.

The chain carries TRBV3-1 and TRBJ2-1; 12 bases agree with TRBD2. Germline V gives CDR1 LGHDT, CDR2 YNNKEL (reference sequence). The CDR3 sequence is 17 residues long. V gave up 1 base and J gave up 8 bases; unmatched junction bases: 9. Here the CDR3 DNA reads TGTGCCAGCAGCCAAGTTGCCCTAGCGGGGGGGCGAGATGAGCAGTTCTTC. Translating it yields CASSQVALAGGRDEQFF.

This clonotype was picked up many times. V gene TRBV20-1 combines with J gene TRBJ2-4, with D possibly TRBD2 on 6 matching bases. Trimming removed 6 bases at V and 10 bases at J, with 13 bases between. The germline V gene has CDR1 DFQATT and CDR2 SNEGSKA (reference sequence). This CDR3 has 11 residues. The CDR3 is CSAHWAGIQYF. The CDR3 coding sequence is TGCAGTGCCCATTGGGCGGGAATTCAGTACTTC.

This clonotype was counted a single time. The J gene is TRBJ2-1, the V gene TRBV4-3; D is undetermined. Trimming stripped 0 bases from V and 12 bases from J, with 15 bases between. Per the germline V gene, CDR1 is LGHNA and CDR2 is YSLEER. This CDR3 is 14 amino acids long. CDR3 in DNA: TGCGCCAGCAGCCAAGACGTCGGTACAGTCGTGCAGTTCTTC. As protein: CASSQDVGTVVQFF.